Sequencing of this T cell receptor beta chain was carried out in a study of human versus mouse CDR3 diversity and MHC coevolution. Across the whole study: The immunoSEQ assay reportedly detects one in 200,000 T cells.

Unmatched junction bases numbered 7, after V lost 11 bases and J lost 7 bases. The CDR3 sequence is 13 residues long. CDR1 is SGHTA, CDR2 FQGNSA, per germline. The method was immunoSEQ multiplex PCR; TCRdb's version includes in-frame clones alone and lacks a portion of them. The sample has roughly 81,000 clones; roughly 95% are singletons. Study-level findings and limits: Approximately 1.7 million TCR beta clonotypes were estimated for humans, the largest repertoire. On average, humans showed more CDR3 deletions and insertions than mice.

Comments on this clone: Antigen unknown.

Naive CD4 T cells, CD45RO-negative and CD62L-positive, were flow-sorted from PBMCs. The source of this sequence is a person between 25 and 70 years old in good health. Material for sequencing was naive CD4+ T cells from blood. As to subset: CD45RO-negative CD62L-positive naive CD4 T cells. The chain employs TRBV7-2 and TRBJ2-2; TRBD2 agrees at 10 bases. CDR3 residues: CAGGTSDGGELFF. CDR3 DNA sequence: TGTGCCGGCGGGACTAGCGACGGCGGGGAGCTGTTTTTT.